This T cell receptor (beta chain) came from a study of T cells in Graves' hyperthyroidism and ophthalmopathy (dated by TCRdb to about 2019). About the full investigation: To identify TCR V-J signatures that set the groups apart, the researchers used a discovery cohort of 100 or so patients, made up of some 41 with Graves' ophthalmopathy and about 59 with stable Graves' hyperthyroidism. The paper describes TCR Vbeta CDR3 sequencing of 140 or so peripheral blood samples, made up of 43 ophthalmopathy patients, 70 to 80 hyperthyroidism patients and 17 progressor patients. Following sampling, methimazole starting at 30 mg daily was given to hyperthyroidism patients, and high-dose intravenous methylprednisolone was given to ophthalmopathy patients. The 100 discovery patients were divided at random into training and test sets in a 7:3 ratio. Thyroid tissue and blood T-cell repertoires from several Graves' hyperthyroidism patients were also compared in the study. Whether ophthalmopathy could be predicted prospectively was tested in an independent validation cohort made up of 18 to 20 hyperthyroidism patients plus 17 patients who later progressed to ophthalmopathy. Study-wide conclusions, independent of this receptor: Most expanded thyroid clonotypes (frequency above 0.001) were also found in blood, which suggests that blood repertoires may mirror thyroid immune responses. In validation, the model predicted progression to ophthalmopathy a median of roughly 6.5 months before onset, with over 55% sensitivity and 72.22% specificity. Sample size was not statistically predetermined, and investigators were not blinded to group allocation. A model built on a 13 V-J signature distinguished ophthalmopathy from stable hyperthyroidism, reaching 85% to 90% sensitivity and about 81% specificity in cross-validation and 80%/75% in testing.

Exclusion was applied to patients with uncontrolled infections, other autoimmune diseases, pregnancy or lactation. Diagnoses were established on the basis of clinical symptoms, serum thyroxine and TRAb, thyroid ultrasound, and orbital computed tomography. Total RNA was extracted with Trizol reagent, and quality was checked on an Agilent 2100 Bioanalyzer. This clonotype was seen at least ten times. The antigen it binds to is not known. No base quality information exists; no much larger clone differs at one position. TCR beta CDR3 regions were amplified from RNA transcripts. A first-round RT-PCR of the TCR CDR3 used the HTBI primer set with the Qiagen OneStep RT-PCR kit. A second multiplex PCR round built the libraries, followed by size selection and purification. Libraries were sequenced paired-end with 100 bp reads on an Illumina HiSeq2000. In the authors' own workflow: SOAPnuke was used to process the raw data, throwing out any read that contained adapters or uncalled bases, had a mean Phred below 15, or lacked an exact constant-primer or identifier match. COPE v1.2.5 was used to merge high-quality paired reads, and clonotypes were defined as unique nucleotide sequences. MiTCR v1.1 was used to align clonotypes to the IMGT TRBV, TRBD and TRBJ reference segments. Analysis was restricted to V-J combinations with a frequency above 0.0001, which covered roughly 99% of repertoires. A TCS score was defined as the ratio of F50 (clonal expansion) to E x V (chaos), with BLOSUM62-based TCRdist applied between CDR3 peptides within each V-J. Welch's t-statistics and random forest reduced roughly 500 V-J features to fewer than 15, which were used in a naive Bayes classifier (R e1071). Thyroid-blood repertoire similarity was quantified with the Morisita-Horn index. The raw public data were reprocessed by TCRdb itself: fastp quality trimming at Q25, MiXCR clonotype calling, in-frame beta chains only. CDR3 protein sequences are deduplicated, and each keeps its most common genes and DNA. TCRdb's processing, not the authors' own work, is the source of the V and J calls. The sample table records more than 500,000 distinct CDR3 sequences; under 60% of these occur just once. The ten largest clones capture around 20% of the sample.

This receptor was identified in an adult woman with Graves' disease, either hyperthyroidism or ophthalmopathy (not recorded which). The sequencing sample was made of peripheral blood or thyroid tissue (not recorded which).

The CDR3 reads CATSDEVSYEQYF. The DNA reads as follows: TGTGCCACCAGTGATGAGGTCTCCTACGAGCAGTACTTC. The chain was built from TRBV24-1 and TRBJ2-7; the D gene lacks a confident call. V loses 3 bases of germline sequence and J loses 0 bases, and the interval between the two ends is 5 bases. As encoded in the germline V gene, CDR1 is KGHDR while CDR2 is SFDVKD. The CDR3, from cysteine to phenylalanine, totals 13 residues. This entry keeps only the CDR3 DNA: 39 bases, framed from base 1.